Below, 32 T cell receptor beta chains from the same sample are listed, as sequenced in a study of CD4 T cells in relation to SARS-CoV-2 and coronaviruses (dated by TCRdb to about 2021). These receptors have no known antigen. Library method: the immunoSEQ multiplex PCR assay. Not all clones reach the TCRdb copy of this immuneACCESS table, which keeps in-frame sequences only. Checked studies attribute under half of the gap to unresolved V genes and leave the rest unexplained. The sample table records some 37,000 clones; more than 60% of these occur just once. Less than 3.5% of the sample lies in the top ten. The sample comprised memory CD4+ T cells from PBMCs, cultured in vitro. The cell subset or site label of this sample denotes: memory (non-naive) CD4+ T cells. The source of these receptors is an adult with COVID-19.

V is TRBV2 and J is TRBJ2-5; D possibly corresponds to TRBD1 (6 bases). Trimming took off 7 bases at V and 5 bases at J, with 11 bases between the two ends. The CDR3 is 12 residues long. Germline-derived CDR1 and CDR2 are SNHLY and FYNNEI. The CDR3 is CASMGQGETQYF. Here the CDR3 DNA reads TGTGCCAGCATGGGCCAGGGGGAGACCCAGTACTTC.

Points on this clone: Different DNA sequences within this sample yield the same CDR3. The chain combines TRBV11-2 with TRBJ2-7; 8 bases are shared with TRBD1. Germline assignment: CDR1 SGHAT and CDR2 FQNNGV. The V gene end was trimmed by 3 bases and the J gene end by 0 bases; junction bases not matched to a gene: 4. The CDR3 has 15 amino acids. CDR3 DNA: TGTGCCAGCAGCTTGGGGACAGGCCTCTCCTACGAGCAGTACTTC. This encodes CASSLGTGLSYEQYF. Full variable domain (outside the CDR3, taken from reference TRBV11-2 and TRBJ2-7): EAGVAQSPRYKIIEKRQSVAFWCNPISGHATLYWYQQILGQGPKLLIQFQNNGVVDDSQLPKDRFSAERLKGVDSTLKIQPAKLEDSAVYLCASSLGTGLSYEQYFGPGTRLTVT.

The chain employs TRBV9 and TRBJ2-3, with 8 bases lining up with TRBD2. Per the germline V gene, CDR1 is SGDLS and CDR2 is YYNGEE. The V segment lost 7 bases and the J segment 1 base; nucleotides outside the gene matches: 8. The CDR3 has 15 amino acids. CDR3 in amino acids: CASSQAGDRTDTQYF. The CDR3 nucleotides are TGTGCCAGCTCCCAAGCGGGAGATCGCACAGATACGCAGTATTTT.

V and J are TRBV9 and TRBJ2-7; D unclear. The CDR3 loop spans 14 amino acids. CDR1 is SGDLS, CDR2 YYNGEE, per germline. V lost 0 bases, J lost 2 bases, and 9 bases lay in between. CDR3 in DNA: TGTGCCAGCAGCGTAGAACCTCTCACCTACGAGCAGTACTTC. Residues: CASSVEPLTYEQYF.

The chain links TRBV29-1 to TRBJ2-7; D remains ambiguous. V was trimmed by 2 bases and J by 3 bases, leaving 5 bases between them. This CDR3 contains 11 residues. The germline V gene encodes CDR1 SQVTM and CDR2 ANQGSEA. CDR3 loop: CSVELSYEQYF. CDR3 coding DNA: TGCAGCGTTGAACTCAGCTACGAGCAGTACTTC.

The chain couples TRBV30 to TRBJ2-5, with D tentatively TRBD1 (5 bases). The CDR3 sequence is 14 residues long. Germline loops: CDR1 GTSNPN, CDR2 SVGIG (reference sequence). V was pared by 5 bases and J by 4 bases, with 17 bases between. The CDR3 loop is CAWGAGRRRETQYF. The DNA for the CDR3 is TGTGCCTGGGGGGCAGGGCGGCGGAGAGAGACCCAGTACTTC.

J is TRBJ2-2 and V is TRBV30; D possibly corresponds to TRBD1 (7 bases). The length of the CDR3 is 13 residues. Germline V gene data show CDR1 as GTSNPN and CDR2 as SVGIG (reference sequence). V gave up 5 bases and J gave up 3 bases, with 10 bases separating them. CDR3: CAWDREDTGELFF. The CDR3 region has the DNA TGTGCCTGGGACAGGGAGGACACCGGGGAGCTGTTTTTT.

The table lists this clone with a few counts. The CDR3 reads CAWNRDGRTDTQYF. CDR3 nucleotides: TGTGCCTGGAACCGGGACGGCCGCACAGATACGCAGTATTTT. This chain uses TRBV30 with TRBJ2-3; D may match TRBD1 or TRBD2 (5 bases each). The CDR3 sequence is 14 residues long. Germline lookup yields CDR1 GTSNPN and CDR2 SVGIG (reference sequence). The V end was cut by 4 bases, the J end by 1 base, with 12 bases between.

The gene calls are TRBV5-1 and TRBJ1-3; 7 bases align to TRBD1. The CDR3 contains 15 residues. The V and J ends lost 2 bases and 2 bases, in that order; junction bases with no gene match: 4. Germline loops: CDR1 SGHRS, CDR2 YFSETQ. Here the CDR3 reads CASSLEGAPGNTIYF. The DNA for the CDR3 is TGCGCCAGCAGCTTAGAGGGGGCGCCTGGAAACACCATATATTTT. Full variable domain (remainder filled in from reference TRBV5-1 and TRBJ1-3): KAGVTQTPRYLIKTRGQQVTLSCSPISGHRSVSWYQQTPGQGLQFLFEYFSETQRNKGNFPGRFSGRQFSNSRSEMNVSTLELGDSALYLCASSLEGAPGNTIYFGEGSWLTVV.

V and J are TRBV5-1 and TRBJ2-3; 13 bases are shared with TRBD2. The CDR3 has 16 residues. Germline V gene lookup returns CDR1 SGHRS and CDR2 YFSETQ. With V trimmed by 4 bases and J by 4 bases, 6 bases remained unmatched. CDR3 nucleotides: TGCGCCAGCAGCCCCGGACTAGCGGGAGACTCAGATACGCAGTATTTT. Translating gives CASSPGLAGDSDTQYF.

The chain uses TRBV6-2 or TRBV6-3 and TRBJ2-7; D is perhaps TRBD2 (6 bases). V was shortened by 6 bases and J by 5 bases, with 17 bases between the two germline ends. Germline loops: CDR1 MNHEY, CDR2 SVGEGT. The CDR3 loop spans 14 amino acids. The CDR3 sequence: CASRYAGSIHEQYF. In DNA form, the CDR3 reads TGTGCCAGCAGGTACGCCGGGAGCATCCACGAGCAGTACTTC.

J is TRBJ2-2 and V is TRBV7-9; D ambiguous. The CDR3 consists of 14 residues. V was pared by 1 base and J by 1 base, with 4 bases between. Germline CDR1 SEHNR, CDR2 FQNEAQ (reference sequence). The CDR3 sequence is CASSLVGNTGELFF. CDR3 in DNA: TGTGCCAGCAGCTTAGTAGGGAACACCGGGGAGCTGTTTTTT.

The chain is built from TRBV3-1 (or the pseudogene TRBV3-2) and TRBJ1-2; 9 nucleotides align to TRBD1. Trimming at V came to 4 bases and at J to 7 bases, leaving 1 base not matched to a gene. The V gene's germline CDR1 is LGHDT and CDR2 YNNKEL (reference sequence). This CDR3 spans 12 amino acids. The CDR3 here is CASSRDRVGYTF. The DNA of the CDR3 is TGTGCCAGCAGCCGGGACAGGGTTGGCTACACCTTC.

CDR3 residues: CASSFGPTGELFF. CDR3 coding DNA: TGTGCCAGCAGCTTTGGACCAACCGGGGAGCTGTTTTTT. The chain couples TRBV7-2 to TRBJ2-2; D not certain. The ends were cut back, 3 bases at V and 5 bases at J, with 7 bases in the middle. Germline V lookup: CDR1 SGHTA, CDR2 FQGNSA. The CDR3 has 13 amino acids.

This chain connects TRBV5-1 to TRBJ1-1; D gene uncertain. Trimming cost V 0 bases and J 0 bases, with 6 bases left between them. The germline gives CDR1 SGHRS, CDR2 YFSETQ. CDR3 size: 14 residues. The CDR3 nucleotides are TGCGCCAGCAGCTTGGCCAGCCTGAACACTGAAGCTTTCTTT. Protein: CASSLASLNTEAFF. Full variable domain (rest looked up from reference TRBV5-1 and TRBJ1-1): KAGVTQTPRYLIKTRGQQVTLSCSPISGHRSVSWYQQTPGQGLQFLFEYFSETQRNKGNFPGRFSGRQFSNSRSEMNVSTLELGDSALYLCASSLASLNTEAFFGQGTRLTVV.

V gene TRBV12-3 or TRBV12-4 combines with J gene TRBJ1-5; D is unresolved. The V end lost 2 bases, the J end lost 9 bases, and 11 bases lay between the germline ends. This CDR3 region has 13 residues. The DNA for the CDR3 is TGTGCCAGCAGTTTACGGCCGCTTGGGCCCCAGCATTTT. This sequence encodes CASSLRPLGPQHF.

This clone was picked up a small number of times. The genes are TRBV10-3 and TRBJ2-2, with 10 bases that match TRBD2. CDR1 and CDR2 from the germline V gene are ENHRY and SYGVKD. The CDR3 extends over 16 amino acids. V lost 0 bases, J lost 7 bases, and 5 bases stayed unmatched. DNA of the CDR3: TGTGCCATCAGTGAGTCCCTAGCGGGAGCAGACGGGGAGCTGTTTTTT. Translated, it gives CAISESLAGADGELFF.

Written as DNA, the CDR3 is TGTGCCAGCAGCATTCTGAGTGGAGCGGATACGCAGTATTTT. Protein sequence: CASSILSGADTQYF. This chain joins TRBV2 and TRBJ2-3; D uncertain. CDR3 length equals 14 residues. CDR1 is SNHLY, CDR2 FYNNEI, per germline. Trimming removed 6 bases from V and 6 bases from J, with 16 bases in between.

The chain couples TRBV6-2 or TRBV6-3 to TRBJ2-1, with 9 bases lining up with TRBD2. V lost 0 bases, J lost 12 bases, and 3 bases stayed unmatched. The CDR3 runs to 13 residues. Germline CDR1 and CDR2: MNHEY and SVGEGT. The DNA for the CDR3 is TGTGCCAGCAGTTACTCCCGACTAGCGGCGCAGTTCTTC. Translation gives CASSYSRLAAQFF.

The rearrangement uses TRBV6-6 and TRBJ1-5; the D gene is possibly TRBD1 (5 bases). The germline gives CDR1 MNHNY, CDR2 SVGAGI (reference sequence). V dropped 6 bases and J dropped 0 bases, with 12 bases sitting between them. The CDR3 has 15 residues. CDR3 protein: CASRVDRNSNQPQHF. The CDR3 DNA reads as TGTGCCAGCAGGGTCGACAGAAATAGCAATCAGCCCCAGCATTTT.

In this sample, this clone turned up a few times. The chain links TRBV7-8 to TRBJ2-1, with D unresolved. The ends were cut back, 5 bases at V and 6 bases at J, with 11 bases in the middle. The CDR3 covers 13 residues. Per the germline V gene, CDR1 is SGHVS and CDR2 is FQNEAQ. The DNA of the CDR3 is TGTGCCAGCAGCCTACGGGTCGTCAATGAGCAGTTCTTC. The encoded protein is CASSLRVVNEQFF.

The genes are TRBV11-3 and TRBJ2-1; a weak D match, TRBD2 (6 bases). Germline loops: CDR1 SGHNT, CDR2 YENEEA. The CDR3 sequence is 17 residues long. V was trimmed by 1 base and J by 5 bases, leaving 18 bases between them. The CDR3 reads CASSLGDLFYPNNEQFF. The CDR3 DNA reads as TGTGCCAGCAGCTTAGGGGACTTGTTTTACCCAAACAATGAGCAGTTCTTC. The whole variable domain, filled in from reference TRBV11-3 and TRBJ2-1, reads EAGVVQSPRYKIIEKKQPVAFWCNPISGHNTLYWYLQNLGQGPELLIRYENEEAVDDSQLPKDRFSAERLKGVDSTLKIQPAELGDSAVYLCASSLGDLFYPNNEQFFGPGTRLTVL.

V and J are TRBV6-2 or TRBV6-3 and TRBJ2-7; unclear D gene. The CDR3 spans 14 residues. Germline V CDR1 and CDR2: MNHEY, SVGEGT. V shed 3 bases and J shed 3 bases, with 12 bases lying between them. The CDR3 DNA reads TGTGCCAGCAGTTATTACCGACCTAACTACGAGCAGTACTTC. Its protein is CASSYYRPNYEQYF.

The chain has TRBV3-1 (or the pseudogene TRBV3-2) and TRBJ2-3; 10 nucleotides match TRBD1. Germline V gives CDR1 LGHDT, CDR2 YNNKEL (reference sequence). V was pared by 0 bases and J by 3 bases, with 6 bases of the junction left unmatched. The CDR3 is 17 amino acids. The CDR3 spells CASSQDSRTGGTDTQYF. DNA of the CDR3: TGTGCCAGCAGCCAAGATTCCAGGACAGGGGGAACAGATACGCAGTATTTT.

The chain uses TRBV7-2 and TRBJ1-5, with D unresolved. The CDR3 totals 12 residues. V was pared by 1 base and J by 4 bases, with 2 bases between. CDR1 is SGHTA, CDR2 FQGNSA, per germline. CDR3 coding DNA: TGTGCCAGCAGCTTAGGGAATCAGCCCCAGCATTTT. Translation gives CASSLGNQPQHF.

This clone was counted only a few times. This sequence joins TRBV4-1 and TRBJ2-3; TRBD1 matches 12 bases. The CDR3 loop spans 16 amino acids. Trimming at V came to 8 bases and at J to 4 bases, leaving 10 bases not matched to a gene. Germline V CDR1 and CDR2: MGHRA, YSYEKL. The CDR3 here is CASRRRDRGQSDTQYF. The CDR3 bases are TGCGCCAGCCGCCGCCGGGACAGGGGGCAATCAGATACGCAGTATTTT.

A few counts support this clone. The V call is TRBV20-1, the J call TRBJ2-5; D gene uncertain. The germline CDR1 and CDR2 sequences are DFQATT and SNEGSKA (reference sequence). With 4 bases removed from V and 3 bases from J, the gap between germline ends came to 6 bases. The CDR3 covers 11 residues. The CDR3 sequence is CSAIPKETQYF. DNA for the CDR3: TGCAGTGCTATACCCAAAGAGACCCAGTACTTC.

This chain uses TRBV5-1 with TRBJ2-7; 7 bases agree with TRBD2. This CDR3 comprises 15 residues. Looked up from germline, CDR1 is SGHRS and CDR2 is YFSETQ. J was trimmed by 2 bases and V by 2 bases; bases with no gene match: 7. The CDR3 is CASSLSGLAAYEQYF. CDR3 sequence (DNA): TGCGCCAGCAGCTTAAGCGGGCTAGCGGCCTACGAGCAGTACTTC.

The rearrangement joins TRBV10-3 to TRBJ2-2, with TRBD2 matching 8 bases. The V segment lost 8 bases and the J segment 1 base; nucleotides outside the gene matches: 3. The CDR3 is made up of 14 amino acids. Germline V gene lookup returns CDR1 ENHRY and CDR2 SYGVKD. CDR3 loop: CAIERERNTGELFF. DNA of the CDR3: TGTGCCATCGAGCGGGAGAGGAACACCGGGGAGCTGTTTTTT.

J is TRBJ2-1 and V is TRBV5-6; TRBD2 is a possible D gene (6 bases). The germline gives CDR1 SGHDT, CDR2 YYEEEE. There are 12 residues in the CDR3. The V gene lost 2 bases and the J gene lost 12 bases, with 12 bases spanning the gap. The CDR3 DNA reads as TGTGCCAGCAGCTTCGCGGGACCACGGCAGTTCTTC. This gives the protein CASSFAGPRQFF.

The rearrangement joins TRBV7-2 to TRBJ1-1; 7 bases are a match to TRBD1. Germline lookup yields CDR1 SGHTA and CDR2 FQGNSA. This CDR3 has 14 amino acids. Trimming removed 5 bases from V and 1 base from J; junction bases left unmatched: 4. The CDR3 protein is CASSPRQGNTEAFF. The DNA of the CDR3 is TGTGCCAGCAGCCCTCGACAGGGGAACACTGAAGCTTTCTTT. Full variable domain (remainder filled in from reference TRBV7-2 and TRBJ1-1): GAGVSQSPSNKVTEKGKDVELRCDPISGHTALYWYRQSLGQGLEFLIYFQGNSAPDKSGLPSDRFSAERTGGSVSTLTIQRTQQEDSAVYLCASSPRQGNTEAFFGQGTRLTVV.

The rearrangement links TRBV5-1 to TRBJ1-2; maybe TRBD1 (5 bases). Germline lookup yields CDR1 SGHRS and CDR2 YFSETQ. Trimming removed 0 bases from V and 4 bases from J, with 10 bases in between. This CDR3 comprises 14 residues. The CDR3 DNA reads as TGCGCCAGCAGCTTGGATGGGGGAGTCTATGGCTACACCTTC. Its translation: CASSLDGGVYGYTF.